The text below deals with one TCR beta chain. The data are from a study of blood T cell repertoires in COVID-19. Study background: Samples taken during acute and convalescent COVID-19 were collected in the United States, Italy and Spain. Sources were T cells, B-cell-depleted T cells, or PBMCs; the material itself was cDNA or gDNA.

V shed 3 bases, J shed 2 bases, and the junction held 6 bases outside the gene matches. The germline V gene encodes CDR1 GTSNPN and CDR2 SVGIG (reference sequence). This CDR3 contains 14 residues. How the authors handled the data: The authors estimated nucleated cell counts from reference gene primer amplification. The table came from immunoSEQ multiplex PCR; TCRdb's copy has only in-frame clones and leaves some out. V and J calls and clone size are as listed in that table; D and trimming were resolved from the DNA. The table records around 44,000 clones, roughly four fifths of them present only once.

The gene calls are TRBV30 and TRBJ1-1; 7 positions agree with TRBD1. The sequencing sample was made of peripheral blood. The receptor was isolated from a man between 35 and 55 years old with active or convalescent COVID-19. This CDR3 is CAWRPRGGNTEAFF. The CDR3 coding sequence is TGTGCCTGGAGACCGAGAGGGGGCAACACTGAAGCTTTCTTT.